Listed here are 2 T cell receptor beta chains from one sample, sequenced in a study of CD8+CD57+ T cells in acquired aplastic anemia. Genomic DNA constituted the template upon which TCR beta VDJ and CDR3 profiling was performed. TCRdb itself ran the reads through MiXCR, one entry per CDR3 protein. The sample lists some 200,000 distinct CDR3 sequences; roughly 35% were seen once. The sequenced sample consisted of sorted CD4+, CD8+, or CD8+CD57+ T cells (not recorded which) from PBMCs. These receptors all come from a human donor in good health, serving as a control.

This clonotype was counted once. As DNA, the CDR3 is TGTGCCAGCATGGGGGACTTGTCGGGCGCAGATACGCAGTATTTT. Its protein product is CASMGDLSGADTQYF. V is TRBV2 and J is TRBJ2-3, with TRBD2 as a possible D gene (6 bases). The germline CDR1 and CDR2 sequences are SNHLY and FYNNEI. This CDR3 region has 15 residues. Deletions cut 7 bases from V and 4 bases from J, with 18 bases between.

The chain employs TRBV5-1 and TRBJ2-2, with D hard to call. Trimming removed 0 bases at V and 4 bases at J, with 10 bases between. CDR1 and CDR2 (germline): SGHRS, YFSETQ. The CDR3 runs to 15 residues. DNA of the CDR3: TGCGCCAGCAGCTTGGATTTGGCAACCACCGGGGAGCTGTTTTTT. It is translated as CASSLDLATTGELFF. Combining the CDR3 with reference TRBV5-1 and TRBJ2-2 gives the whole variable domain KAGVTQTPRYLIKTRGQQVTLSCSPISGHRSVSWYQQTPGQGLQFLFEYFSETQRNKGNFPGRFSGRQFSNSRSEMNVSTLELGDSALYLCASSLDLATTGELFFGEGSRLTVL.